The entry that follows covers one T cell receptor (beta chain) sequence. This clonotype was seen repeatedly, ten times or more. The specificity of this receptor is unknown. No much larger clonotype is one base removed from it; base qualities were not supplied. CDR1 and CDR2, per the germline V gene, are MNHEY and SVGEGT. The CDR3 runs 15 amino acids, cysteine and phenylalanine included. Kept here is only the CDR3 DNA, which spans 45 bases and is read in frame from base 1. Germline trimming amounts to 5 bases on V and 4 bases on J, with 7 as the count of junction bases outside the gene matches. This entry is derived from a study of Graves' ophthalmopathy and Graves' hyperthyroidism (dated by TCRdb to the late 2010s). In the study overall: Peripheral blood was collected before any treatment was given, at the time of initial diagnosis. T-cell repertoires of thyroid tissue and blood were compared in several hyperthyroidism patients. A discovery set of 100 or so patients (43 ophthalmopathy, 55 to 60 stable hyperthyroidism) was enrolled to explore V-J signatures distinguishing ophthalmopathy from hyperthyroidism. Following sample collection, hyperthyroidism patients were given methimazole at a starting dose of 30 mg daily, and ophthalmopathy patients were given high-dose intravenous methylprednisolone. In total, around 130 blood samples were TCR-sequenced: some 43 ophthalmopathy, roughly 77 hyperthyroidism and about 17 hyperthyroidism-to-ophthalmopathy patients. An independent validation cohort comprised 18 hyperthyroidism patients and 15 to 17 patients who later progressed from hyperthyroidism to ophthalmopathy. TCR beta repertoire signatures were used to distinguish Graves' ophthalmopathy from Graves' hyperthyroidism and to predict progression to ophthalmopathy. What the authors observed across the whole study: Ophthalmopathy was separated from stable hyperthyroidism by the 13-signature model with about 88% sensitivity and about 81% specificity in cross-validation and with 80%/75% in the test set. Most of the expanded thyroid clonotypes with a frequency above 0.001 were also detected in blood, and it was suggested that the thyroid immune response may be reflected by blood repertoires. In validation, the model predicted ophthalmopathy progression with less than 71% sensitivity and about 73% specificity; some 13 predicted patients were CT-confirmed with GO in a median of 6.5 months. No statistical method was used to set the sample size in advance, and the investigators knew which group each participant was assigned to.

For repertoire sequencing, the TCR beta CDR3 regions were amplified from RNA transcripts. HTBI primers and the Qiagen OneStep RT-PCR kit were used in a first-round RT-PCR, which was followed by a second-round multiplex PCR, size selection and purification. Sequencing of the libraries was carried out on an Illumina HiSeq2000 in paired-end mode with 100 bp reads. The study's own analysis went as follows. SOAPnuke was used to process the reads, throwing out any read that had adapters, had uncalled bases, had a mean Phred below 15, or lacked an exact constant-primer or identifier match. COPE v1.2.5 was used to merge high-quality paired reads. Each unique nucleotide sequence was defined as a clonotype, and clonotypes were aligned to IMGT TRB V, D and J references with MiTCR v1.1. The analysis was limited to V-J combinations with a frequency above 0.0001, which together covered about 99% of the repertoires. For each V-J combination, a TCR clonal expansion and chaos score was defined as the ratio of F50 clonal expansion to chaos observed in the TCRdist matrix. Features were reduced by Welch's t-statistics and random forest to about a dozen V-J combinations, which fed a naive Bayes classifier. The similarity between thyroid and blood repertoires was quantified using the Morisita-Horn index. TCRdb trimmed the raw reads at Q25, called clones with MiXCR and kept productive beta chains. A single entry per CDR3 protein holds the most common genes and DNA from its merged rows. Here the V and J calls rest on TCRdb's processing, not on the authors' analysis. The sample data list a few hundred thousand distinct CDR3 sequences, and roughly a sixth of these were observed just once. The ten biggest clones cover 2% to 3% of the sample.

Stable hyperthyroidism was defined as no progression to ophthalmopathy within 18 months of follow-up. Hyperthyroidism patients were newly diagnosed, with disease duration under 2 months, and aged 18 to 65 years. Patients with other autoimmune diseases, uncontrolled infections, pregnancy or lactation were excluded from the study. Clinical symptoms, serum thyroxine, TRAb, thyroid ultrasound and orbital computed tomography formed the basis of the diagnosis. Using Ficoll-Paque density gradient centrifugation, PBMCs were isolated from about 10 ml of fresh peripheral blood. Total RNA was extracted using Trizol reagent, and RNA quality was checked on an Agilent 2100 Bioanalyzer.

The sequenced sample was peripheral blood. This clonotype originated in an adult woman with stable Graves' hyperthyroidism. This receptor chain uses TRBV6-2 or TRBV6-3 and TRBJ1-5; TRBD1 aligns with 8 central bases. The sequence in DNA is TGTGCCAGCAGTCGGACAGGGAGGTTTAATCAGCCCCAGCATTTT. This yields the protein CASSRTGRFNQPQHF.